These 18 T cell receptor beta chains were all obtained from the same sample, sequenced in a study of beta chain features in type 1 diabetes. Whole-study findings and limits: Shorter TCRB CDR3s, moderately but significantly so, marked every one of the four CD4+ subsets in Type 1 diabetes patients.

What these receptors recognize is not known. The whole isolated RNA underwent reverse transcription, so sequencing captured expressed TCRB transcripts. Profiled with immunoSEQ multiplex PCR; TCRdb holds only in-frame clones, not every one. The sample holds 150,000 to 200,000 clones, almost 65% seen once. The sample taken for sequencing was naive CD4+ T cells from blood. These receptors were taken from a man aged 25 to 45 with type 1 diabetes.

V is TRBV29-1 and J is TRBJ1-1, with D perhaps matching TRBD1 (6 bases). The CDR3 length is 14 residues. Germline values: CDR1 SQVTM, CDR2 ANQGSEA. The V gene lost 6 bases and the J gene lost 3 bases, with 17 bases spanning the gap. DNA of the CDR3: TGCAGCGTCCTCGGGACATCTGGGGACACTGAAGCTTTCTTT. As protein: CSVLGTSGDTEAFF.

The genes are TRBV7-2 and TRBJ2-7; possible D gene TRBD1, 5 bases. V lost 0 bases to trimming and J lost 5 bases, with 8 bases between them. The CDR3 sequence is 13 residues long. Germline CDR1 SGHTA, CDR2 FQGNSA. This chain's CDR3 is CASSLATRDEQYF. The CDR3 DNA reads as TGTGCCAGCAGCTTAGCGACCAGGGACGAGCAGTACTTC.

This clone was counted once. V and J are TRBV11-2 and TRBJ2-1, with TRBD1 matching over 9 bases. Germline assignment: CDR1 SGHAT and CDR2 FQNNGV. CDR3 length equals 16 residues. Trimming cost V 5 bases and J 3 bases; bases outside gene matches: 8. CDR3 loop: CASSLGDRAFYNEQFF. CDR3 DNA: TGTGCCAGCAGCCTTGGGGACAGGGCTTTCTACAATGAGCAGTTCTTC.

Regarding this clone: One end of the junction is discordant with germline, which a read error may explain. This sequence joins TRBV7-7 and TRBJ2-1, with TRBD2 identical over 14 bases. CDR1 is SSHAT and CDR2 is FNYEAQ in the germline V gene (reference sequence). This CDR3 has 16 amino acids. For the CDR3, the DNA is TGTGCTAGCAGCTCCGGACTAGCGGGGGGCGCGAATGAGCAGTTCTTC. It is translated as CASSSGLAGGANEQFF.

V and J are TRBV20-1 and TRBJ2-3; 7 bases fit TRBD1. V lost 3 bases and J lost 10; bases outside the gene matches: 4. The CDR3 covers 11 residues. Germline V CDR1 and CDR2: DFQATT, SNEGSKA (reference sequence). The CDR3 DNA reads TGCAGTGCTAGTAGGGGGCTGGCGCAGTATTTT. It translates to CSASRGLAQYF.

A remark on this clone: Other DNA sequences in the sample encode the same CDR3. The genes are TRBV29-1 and TRBJ2-3; TRBD1 is a possible D gene (5 bases). Germline V gene sequence: CDR1 SQVTM, CDR2 ANQGSEA. Trimming stripped 4 bases from V and 1 base from J, with 9 bases between. The CDR3 sequence is 13 residues long. CDR3 nucleotides: TGCAGCGTTGCGGGCAGGGGCACAGATACGCAGTATTTT. This codes for CSVAGRGTDTQYF.

This clone was seen a handful of times. The chain employs TRBV9 and TRBJ1-3; D gene uncertain. The CDR3 spans 14 residues. CDR1 is SGDLS and CDR2 is YYNGEE in the germline V gene. The ends were cut back, 0 bases at V and 1 base at J, with 5 bases in the middle. The CDR3: CASSVAGSGNTIYF. The CDR3 DNA follows: TGTGCCAGCAGCGTAGCGGGATCTGGAAACACCATATATTTT. Variable domain in full (rest from reference TRBV9 and TRBJ1-3): DSGVTQTPKHLITATGQRVTLRCSPRSGDLSVYWYQQSLDQGLQFLIQYYNGEERAKGNILERFSAQQFPDLHSELNLSSLELGDSALYFCASSVAGSGNTIYFGEGSWLTVV.

The chain couples TRBV20-1 to TRBJ1-2; the D gene is possibly TRBD1 (6 bases). The germline V and J ends were trimmed by 3 bases and 9 bases, with 11 bases remaining between them. The CDR3 is made up of 11 amino acids. CDR1 is DFQATT and CDR2 is SNEGSKA in the germline V gene (reference sequence). In DNA, the CDR3 is TGCAGTGCTAGGACAGGAGATCGCTACACCTTC. As protein: CSARTGDRYTF.

With respect to this clone: Likely a read error: the CDR3 ends without its conserved phenylalanine or tryptophan. The rearrangement joins TRBV5-1 to TRBJ2-3; TRBD2 matches 12 bases. The CDR3 has 15 amino acids. V was clipped by 0 bases and J by 4 bases; unmatched bases: 0. Germline assignment: CDR1 SGHRS and CDR2 YFSETQ. CDR3 nucleotides: TGCGCCAGCAGCTTGGGGACTAGCGGGGCAGATACGCAGTATCTT. This gives the protein CASSLGTSGADTQYL.

Written as DNA, the CDR3 is TGTGCCAGCAGCTTGGGAACGGGGGAGACCCAGTACTTC. Translated, it gives CASSLGTGETQYF. The chain is built from TRBV5-4 and TRBJ2-5, with D possibly being TRBD2 (5 bases). Germline lookup yields CDR1 SGHNT and CDR2 YYREEE (reference sequence). V lost 0 bases, J lost 5 bases, and 8 bases lay in between. This CDR3 comprises 13 residues.

The V call is TRBV9, the J call TRBJ2-1, with TRBD2 matching over 10 bases. Germline CDR1 SGDLS, CDR2 YYNGEE. V lost 4 bases and J lost 10; bases outside the gene matches: 8. The CDR3 totals 14 residues. Here the CDR3 DNA reads TGTGCCAGCAGCCCTAGCGGGGGCGTGTCAGAGCAGTTCTTC. This codes for CASSPSGGVSEQFF.

J is TRBJ2-5 and V is TRBV27; no firm D call. Trimming pared 5 bases from V and 4 bases from J, leaving 5 bases between. Germline V gives CDR1 MNHEY, CDR2 SMNVEV (reference sequence). This CDR3 is built from 11 residues. CDR3 sequence reads: CASSDLETQYF. Here the CDR3 DNA reads TGTGCCAGCAGTGACCTAGAGACCCAGTACTTC.

The chain employs TRBV7-2 and TRBJ1-1; the D is unclear. Germline values: CDR1 SGHTA, CDR2 FQGNSA. Trimming removed 9 bases from V and 3 bases from J, with 14 bases in between. The CDR3 totals 13 residues. The CDR3 sequence is CASWPIQHTEAFF. CDR3 DNA: TGTGCCAGTTGGCCCATACAGCACACTGAAGCTTTCTTT.

CDR3 in amino acids: CASSSGGSGQETQYF. The CDR3 DNA is TGTGCCAGCAGCTCCGGGGGTAGCGGACAAGAGACCCAGTACTTC. The chain employs TRBV7-9 and TRBJ2-5; a weak D match, TRBD2 (6 bases). Per germline, CDR1 SEHNR and CDR2 FQNEAQ (reference sequence). The CDR3 contains 15 residues. V lost 4 bases and J 2 bases, leaving 14 bases between the germline ends.

The J gene is TRBJ1-4, the V gene TRBV10-3; perhaps TRBD1 as D (6 bases). CDR3 length: 17 residues. CDR1 is ENHRY, CDR2 SYGVKD, per germline. V shed 0 bases and J shed 8 bases, with 19 bases lying between them. The CDR3 coding sequence is TGTGCCATCAGTGAGTCGCAAGGAAAAGTCGGGGGCGAAAAACTGTTTTTT. This encodes CAISESQGKVGGEKLFF.

The chain recombines TRBV2 with TRBJ1-2, with 7 bases identical to TRBD1. Germline CDR1 SNHLY, CDR2 FYNNEI. This CDR3 is 15 amino acids long. V was clipped by 1 base and J by 4 bases; unmatched bases: 6. This chain's CDR3 is CASSEGSDRTYGYTF. For the CDR3, the DNA is TGTGCCAGCAGTGAAGGATCGGACAGGACCTATGGCTACACCTTC.

The rearrangement joins TRBV25-1 to TRBJ2-5, with 7 positions matching TRBD2. V lost 5 bases, J lost 9 bases, and 18 bases stayed unmatched. The CDR3 length is 16 residues. CDR1 MGHDK and CDR2 SYGVNS come from the germline V gene. In nucleotides, the CDR3 is TGTGCCAGCAGTAGTGTTCCCCACAGCTCTGGGGGGGCCCAGTACTTC. It yields the protein CASSSVPHSSGGAQYF.

This sequence joins TRBV21-1 and TRBJ2-7; the D call TRBD2 from the table was never checked on the DNA. TRBV21-1 is designated a pseudogene. The CDR3 totals 9 residues. The CDR3 here is CGFGNEQYF. The CDR3 region has the DNA TGTGGCTTCGGGAACGAGCAGTACTTC.